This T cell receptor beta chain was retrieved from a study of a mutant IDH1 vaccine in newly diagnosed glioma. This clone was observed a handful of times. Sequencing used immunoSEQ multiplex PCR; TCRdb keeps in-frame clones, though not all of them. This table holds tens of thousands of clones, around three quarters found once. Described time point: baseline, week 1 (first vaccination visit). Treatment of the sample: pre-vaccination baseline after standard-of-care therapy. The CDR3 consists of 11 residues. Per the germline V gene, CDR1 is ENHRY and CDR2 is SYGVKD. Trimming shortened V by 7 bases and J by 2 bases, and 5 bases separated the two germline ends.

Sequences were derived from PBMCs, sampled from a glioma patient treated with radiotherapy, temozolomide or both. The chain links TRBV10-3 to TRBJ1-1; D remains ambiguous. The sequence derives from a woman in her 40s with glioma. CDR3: CAINSNTEAFF. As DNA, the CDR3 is TGTGCCATCAACTCCAACACTGAAGCTTTCTTT.